One TCR beta chain is described in this entry. Germline CDR1 and CDR2: SGHNT and YYREEE (reference sequence). This CDR3 is built from 16 residues. J gave up 4 bases and V 2 bases, and 5 bases lay outside the gene matches. One Seattle source followed patients from active infection through their disease course. Sequencing was performed with immunoSEQ multiplex PCR; in TCRdb, only in-frame clones are kept and a portion is missing. Seen here are over 150,000 clones, 88% observed once, and the top ten hold roughly a sixth. This entry is derived from a study of blood T cell repertoires in COVID-19. Study in general: COVID-19 samples, acute and convalescent, were from the United States, Italy and Spain. Sources were T cells, B-cell-depleted T cells, or PBMCs; the material itself was cDNA or gDNA.

This sequence was found in a man between 45 and 60 years old with COVID-19, enrolled during active disease. Source material: peripheral blood. The V call is TRBV5-4, the J call TRBJ2-2, with 10 bases fitting TRBD2. The CDR3 sequence: CASSLSGGAGTGELFF. The CDR3 DNA sequence: TGTGCCAGCAGCTTAAGCGGGGGGGCGGGCACCGGGGAGCTGTTTTTT.